The clone carrying this TCR beta chain was counted many times. These data originate in a study of blood T cell repertoires in COVID-19. Study in general: PBMCs, B-cell-depleted T cells, or T cells provided the cDNA or gDNA that made up the material.

The CDR3 consists of 13 residues. From germline, CDR1 is SGHRS and CDR2 YFSETQ. V was pared by 6 bases and J by 4 bases, with 12 bases between. Generated by immunoSEQ multiplex PCR, the TCRdb table keeps only in-frame clones and is missing some. The table lists about 270,000 clones, roughly 84% of them singletons, with about 3.4% in the top ten. Sequencing was carried out using peripheral blood. V and J are TRBV5-1 and TRBJ2-3; the D is unclear. This TCR was recovered from a woman aged 18-29 years with acute or convalescent COVID-19. The DNA of the CDR3 is TGCGCCAGCAAGCTTGACAACGCAGATACGCAGTATTTT. It encodes CASKLDNADTQYF.